This entry lists 16 T cell receptor beta chains sequenced from one sample in a study of CD8 T cells in ankylosing spondylitis. Via MiXCR, TCRdb re-called the 5' RACE reads, giving one row per CDR3 protein. The profile shows about 250,000 distinct CDR3 sequences, roughly a third of them singletons. The sample taken for sequencing was blood, either unsorted or a sorted T cell fraction (not recorded which). These receptors came from a male donor with ankylosing spondylitis or in good health (not recorded which).

V gene TRBV20-1 combines with J gene TRBJ2-5; D may match TRBD1 or TRBD2 (5 bases each). The germline gives CDR1 DFQATT, CDR2 SNEGSKA (reference sequence). The CDR3 length is 14 residues. V was cut by 1 base and J by 1 base, with 10 bases left in between. CDR3 sequence (DNA): TGCAGTGCTAGAGTAGGGACGCCCCAAGAGACCCAGTACTTC. Translation gives CSARVGTPQETQYF.

There are a few counts of this clonotype. The chain is built from TRBV29-1 and TRBJ1-1; D remains ambiguous. Trimming shortened V by 2 bases and J by 4 bases, and 11 bases separated the two germline ends. In germline, CDR1 is SQVTM, CDR2 ANQGSEA. The CDR3 runs 13 residues. Written as DNA, the CDR3 is TGCAGCGTTGAACGGGCCCTGGGCACTGAAGCTTTCTTT. Protein sequence: CSVERALGTEAFF.

The V gene is TRBV10-1, the J gene TRBJ2-7, with unresolved D. The CDR3 is 15 amino acids. The V gene lost 8 bases and the J gene lost 6 bases, with 23 bases spanning the gap. CDR1 is WNHNN and CDR2 is SYGVQD in the germline V gene (reference sequence). The CDR3 sequence: CASPEGCRTTGEQYF. CDR3 DNA: TGCGCCAGCCCTGAAGGGTGCCGTACTACGGGCGAGCAGTACTTC.

This rearrangement joins TRBV29-1 to TRBJ2-5; a possible D gene is TRBD1 (6 bases). The CDR3 is 12 residues long. Germline CDR1 SQVTM, CDR2 ANQGSEA. V lost 5 bases and J 4 bases, leaving 11 bases between the germline ends. The CDR3 DNA reads TGCAGCGTTCACTCAGGGGCAGAGACCCAGTACTTC. Protein: CSVHSGAETQYF.

This clonotype has a handful of counts. CDR3 DNA: TGCGCCAGCAGCTCCCGGGACTACCCGGAGACCCAGTACTTC. This gives the protein CASSSRDYPETQYF. V gene TRBV5-1 combines with J gene TRBJ2-5; TRBD2 agrees at 7 bases. The CDR3 has 14 amino acids. Germline V gene lookup returns CDR1 SGHRS and CDR2 YFSETQ. V shed 3 bases and J 5 bases; nucleotides not matched to a gene: 7. Variable domain in full (rest from reference TRBV5-1 and TRBJ2-5): KAGVTQTPRYLIKTRGQQVTLSCSPISGHRSVSWYQQTPGQGLQFLFEYFSETQRNKGNFPGRFSGRQFSNSRSEMNVSTLELGDSALYLCASSSRDYPETQYFGPGTRLLVL.

This clonotype was detected once. This chain connects TRBV10-3 to TRBJ1-6; TRBD1 agrees at 7 bases. V gave up 7 bases and J gave up 7 bases; unmatched junction bases: 7. The CDR3 sequence is 14 residues long. Germline V gives CDR1 ENHRY, CDR2 SYGVKD. As DNA, the CDR3 is TGTGCCATCAACCGACAGGGCCCAAATTCACCCCTCCACTTT. Translation gives CAINRQGPNSPLHF.

This chain connects TRBV18 to TRBJ2-2; D possibly matches TRBD1 or TRBD2 (5 bases each). CDR1 KGHSH and CDR2 LQKENI come from the germline V gene. The CDR3 is 15 residues long. V lost 4 bases and J lost 4, with 13 bases in between. The chain's CDR3 is CASSLLGTATGELFF. CDR3 bases: TGTGCCAGCTCACTACTTGGGACGGCCACCGGGGAGCTGTTTTTT. Supplemented by reference TRBV18 and TRBJ2-2, the full variable domain reads NAGVMQNPRHLVRRRGQEARLRCSPMKGHSHVYWYRQLPEEGLKFMVYLQKENIIDESGMPKERFSAEFPKEGPSILRIQQVVRGDSAAYFCASSLLGTATGELFFGEGSRLTVL.

The rearrangement joins TRBV5-6 to TRBJ1-5; TRBD1 agrees at 7 bases. The germline CDR1 and CDR2 sequences are SGHDT and YYEEEE. Trimming cost V 4 bases and J 0 bases; bases outside gene matches: 7. This CDR3 has 16 residues. The CDR3 nucleotides are TGTGCCAGCAGCCTACAGACAGGGATTAGCAATCAGCCCCAGCATTTT. Protein: CASSLQTGISNQPQHF.

This chain joins TRBV5-1 and TRBJ2-1; 7 bases align to TRBD2. The J segment lost 0 bases and the V segment lost 3 bases, leaving 6 bases of the junction unmatched. This CDR3 spans 16 amino acids. Germline-derived CDR1 and CDR2 are SGHRS and YFSETQ. The DNA of the CDR3 is TGCGCCAGCAGCTCCCTAGGGACTACCTCCTACAATGAGCAGTTCTTC. Translated, it gives CASSSLGTTSYNEQFF.

This chain uses TRBV20-1 with TRBJ2-1; D is uncertain. Trimming left V 6 bases short and J 7 bases short, with 19 bases between. Germline lookup yields CDR1 DFQATT and CDR2 SNEGSKA (reference sequence). The CDR3 consists of 14 residues. This chain's CDR3 is CSALGRVNENEQFF. The CDR3 DNA reads TGCAGTGCCCTTGGAAGGGTAAACGAGAATGAGCAGTTCTTC.

The chain carries TRBV12-3 or TRBV12-4 and TRBJ2-2; a weak D match, TRBD1 (6 bases). The V gene lost 5 bases and the J gene lost 3 bases, with 13 bases spanning the gap. This CDR3 contains 15 residues. The CDR3 reads CASSPRQVYTGELFF. Written as DNA, the CDR3 is TGTGCCAGCAGTCCAAGACAGGTCTACACCGGGGAGCTGTTTTTT.

The chain has TRBV5-5 and TRBJ1-1, with D possibly matching TRBD1 (6 bases). Germline V gives CDR1 SGHKS, CDR2 YYEKEE (reference sequence). V was pared by 3 bases and J by 1 base, with 22 bases between. The CDR3 is made up of 18 amino acids. The CDR3 spells CASSSGQRPGGRNTEAFF. In DNA form, the CDR3 reads TGTGCCAGCAGCTCTGGACAGCGGCCCGGGGGGAGGAACACTGAAGCTTTCTTT.

The chain couples TRBV10-1 to TRBJ2-3; a possible D gene is TRBD2 (5 bases). The CDR3 is 16 residues long. Germline lookup yields CDR1 WNHNN and CDR2 SYGVQD (reference sequence). The V and J ends lost 0 bases and 2 bases respectively, with 12 bases between them. CDR3 nucleotides: TGCGCCAGCAGTGAGTCCGGTAGCGCTCCCACAGATACGCAGTATTTT. Amino acids: CASSESGSAPTDTQYF.

The chain has TRBV12-3 or TRBV12-4 and TRBJ2-7; 10 bases agree with TRBD1. V lost 5 bases and J lost 1; bases outside the gene matches: 5. The CDR3 is 15 residues long. CDR3 sequence: CASSLPGQGSYEQYF. The CDR3 DNA reads as TGTGCCAGCAGTCTACCGGGACAGGGGTCCTACGAGCAGTACTTC.

This sequence joins TRBV24-1 and TRBJ2-3; no definite D call. The CDR3 is 13 residues long. Trimming stripped 6 bases from V and 5 bases from J, with 11 bases between. Per germline, CDR1 KGHDR and CDR2 SFDVKD. In nucleotides, the CDR3 is TGTGCCACCAGTAGAGAGTCTGTAGATACGCAGTATTTT. This codes for CATSRESVDTQYF.

This clonotype was detected only once. The chain couples TRBV5-1 to TRBJ2-2; either TRBD1 or TRBD2 may supply D (6 bases each). CDR3 length: 13 amino acids. CDR1 SGHRS and CDR2 YFSETQ come from the germline V gene. The V gene lost 4 bases and the J gene lost 6 bases, with 10 bases spanning the gap. For the CDR3, the DNA is TGCGCCAGCAGCCGACGGGGGCCCGGGGAGCTGTTTTTT. This sequence encodes CASSRRGPGELFF.